In its sample, the clone carrying this T cell receptor beta chain was seen many times. Sequenced patients had shown CD8+CD57+ cell expansion by flow cytometry. The study sampled blood from patients who had received no therapy. The template for TCR beta VDJ and CDR3 sequence profiling was genomic DNA. TCRdb fed the reads into MiXCR, producing one record per CDR3 protein. The data show about 220,000 distinct CDR3 sequences, roughly half seen once. This sample was taken from a study of CD8+CD57+ T cells in acquired aplastic anemia. Study context: Across the sorted CD4+ and CD8+ cells, DNA amounts averaged about 3.1 ug.

The CDR3 runs to 13 residues. V lost 0 bases and J 4 bases, leaving 7 bases between the germline ends. The V gene's germline CDR1 is MGHRA and CDR2 YSYEKL. J is TRBJ2-7 and V is TRBV4-1; D not resolved. The TCR comes from a human donor with aplastic anemia. What was sequenced was sorted CD4+, CD8+, or CD8+CD57+ T cells (not recorded which) from PBMCs. The CDR3 DNA is TGCGCCAGCAGCCAAGATGAGAGTTACGAGCAGTACTTC. This sequence encodes CASSQDESYEQYF.